The 27 T cell receptor beta chains below all came from one sample that was sequenced in a study of blood T cell repertoires in COVID-19. Here immunoSEQ multiplex PCR was the method, and the copy in TCRdb shows in-frame clones only, minus some. Counted here are some 150,000 clones, about 79% occurring once; the ten biggest clones make up 29%. The sequenced material came from peripheral blood. The receptors stem from a woman aged 55 to 70 with acute or convalescent COVID-19.

This chain connects TRBV3-1 (or the pseudogene TRBV3-2) to TRBJ1-6; 9 nucleotides align to TRBD1. This CDR3 is built from 18 residues. From germline, CDR1 is LGHDT and CDR2 YNNKEL (reference sequence). V lost 2 bases and J lost 8; bases outside the gene matches: 13. The CDR3 protein is CASSQKEKDRGNYSPLHF. As DNA, the CDR3 is TGTGCCAGCAGCCAAAAAGAGAAGGACAGGGGTAATTATTCACCCCTCCACTTT.

A note on this clone: Different DNA sequences within this sample yield the same CDR3. V usage is TRBV5-1 and J usage is TRBJ2-3; D is possibly TRBD1 (6 bases). The CDR3 loop spans 14 amino acids. Germline V lookup: CDR1 SGHRS, CDR2 YFSETQ. V gave up 0 bases and J gave up 1 base, with 6 bases separating them. The CDR3 sequence is CASSLDRGTDTQYF. In nucleotides, the CDR3 is TGCGCCAGCAGCTTGGACAGGGGCACAGATACGCAGTATTTT.

The rearrangement uses TRBV7-9 and TRBJ2-7; TRBD1 matches at 8 bases. This CDR3 comprises 14 residues. V trimming: 4 bases; J trimming: 5 bases; junction bases outside the gene matches: 7. The V gene's germline CDR1 is SEHNR and CDR2 FQNEAQ (reference sequence). The CDR3 DNA reads TGTGCCAGCAGCTACGGACAGGGAAAAAACGAGCAGTACGTC. Translation gives CASSYGQGKNEQYV.

The chain employs TRBV19 and TRBJ2-3; D is unresolved. Deletions cut 0 bases from V and 5 bases from J, with 6 bases between. CDR1 LNHDA and CDR2 SQIVND come from the germline V gene (reference sequence). CDR3 length: 13 amino acids. CDR3: CASSIDREDTQYF. For the CDR3, the DNA is TGTGCCAGTAGTATAGATCGAGAAGATACGCAGTATTTT.

The chain recombines TRBV4-2 with TRBJ2-3; 9 bases agree with TRBD2. The ends lost 0 bases at V and 1 base at J; junction bases unmatched: 2. The CDR3 consists of 16 residues. From germline, CDR1 is LGHNA and CDR2 YNFKEQ. The CDR3 reads CASSQDWTSGTDTQYF. The CDR3 DNA is TGTGCCAGCAGCCAAGATTGGACTAGCGGCACAGATACGCAGTATTTT.

The gene calls are TRBV2 and TRBJ1-5, with no clear D. Trimming shortened V by 7 bases and J by 3 bases, and 7 bases separated the two germline ends. Looked up from germline, CDR1 is SNHLY and CDR2 is FYNNEI. This CDR3 comprises 12 residues. The CDR3 is CASNQANQPQHF. The CDR3 nucleotides read TGTGCCAGCAATCAGGCCAATCAGCCCCAGCATTTT.

The J gene is TRBJ1-6, the V gene TRBV13; D remains unclear. The V end was cut by 1 base, the J end by 8 bases, with 12 bases between. CDR1 is PRHDT, CDR2 FYEKMQ, per germline (reference sequence). The CDR3 runs 15 residues. This CDR3 reads CASSLEGRRDSPLHF. The CDR3 DNA sequence: TGTGCCAGCAGCTTAGAAGGGAGGCGTGATTCACCCCTCCACTTT.

The rearrangement uses TRBV6-5 and TRBJ1-2; 9 bases agree with TRBD1. The trim removed 6 bases at V and 3 bases at J, leaving 8 bases unmatched. Germline CDR1 MNHEY, CDR2 SVGAGI. The CDR3 is made up of 15 amino acids. The CDR3 coding sequence is TGTGCCAGCAGCAACCAGGACAGGGGACACTATGGCTACACCTTC. Its translation: CASSNQDRGHYGYTF.

J is TRBJ1-1 and V is TRBV4-2; a weak D match, TRBD1 (5 bases). This CDR3 is 15 amino acids long. Germline values: CDR1 LGHNA, CDR2 YNFKEQ. The V end was cut by 3 bases, the J end by 1 base, with 12 bases between. The CDR3 region is CASSHGTGQNTEAFF. DNA of the CDR3: TGTGCCAGCAGCCATGGAACAGGTCAGAACACTGAAGCTTTCTTT.

The chain carries TRBV30 and TRBJ2-7; 7 bases align to TRBD1. Per germline, CDR1 GTSNPN and CDR2 SVGIG (reference sequence). With V trimmed by 2 bases and J by 4 bases, 11 bases remained unmatched. The CDR3 runs to 15 residues. This CDR3 is CAWSRGQGSIYEQYF. The CDR3 coding sequence is TGTGCCTGGAGTAGGGGGCAGGGGAGTATATACGAGCAGTACTTC.

This chain uses TRBV6-5 with TRBJ1-2; D is uncertain. V lost 7 bases and J 6 bases, leaving 12 bases between the germline ends. Germline V lookup: CDR1 MNHEY, CDR2 SVGAGI. The CDR3 has 12 residues. As DNA, the CDR3 is TGTGCCAGCATCGACTCCAGAGATGGCTACACCTTC. Its translation is CASIDSRDGYTF.

The rearrangement links TRBV9 to TRBJ1-3, with 8 bases that match TRBD1. The germline V gene has CDR1 SGDLS and CDR2 YYNGEE. The CDR3 extends over 18 amino acids. J was trimmed by 0 bases and V by 0 bases; bases with no gene match: 8. The CDR3 region has the DNA TGTGCCAGCAGCGTAGGAAGGGACAGGTATTACTCTGGAAACACCATATATTTT. Translated, it gives CASSVGRDRYYSGNTIYF.

The chain joins TRBV5-6 to TRBJ2-7, with a tentative D call TRBD1 (7 bases). The germline gives CDR1 SGHDT, CDR2 YYEEEE. This CDR3 has 17 residues. Trimming took off 3 bases at V and 4 bases at J, with 23 bases between the two ends. CDR3 in amino acids: CASSSAGNRDRIYEQYF. Written as DNA, the CDR3 is TGTGCCAGCAGCTCTGCGGGGAACCGGGACAGAATATACGAGCAGTACTTC.

The gene calls are TRBV4-2 and TRBJ1-1, with a possible D match to TRBD1 (6 bases). Trimming removed 1 base at V and 2 bases at J, with 14 bases between. Looked up from germline, CDR1 is LGHNA and CDR2 is YNFKEQ. The CDR3 extends over 16 amino acids. The CDR3 bases are TGTGCCAGCAGCCAAGGGTTGCAGGGGATAAACACTGAAGCTTTCTTT. It translates to CASSQGLQGINTEAFF.

This chain joins TRBV28 and TRBJ1-2; TRBD1 matches at 8 bases. With 6 bases clipped from V and 7 bases from J, the junction kept 10 bases outside the gene matches. The germline V gene has CDR1 MDHEN and CDR2 SYDVKM. The CDR3 consists of 14 residues. The CDR3 DNA follows: TGTGCCAGCAGACCCGGACAGGGAGGGAGTGGCTACACCTTC. Translated: CASRPGQGGSGYTF.

The chain carries TRBV12-3 or TRBV12-4 and TRBJ1-1; no clear D. This CDR3 is built from 12 residues. V was trimmed by 3 bases and J by 8 bases, leaving 10 bases between them. The CDR3 loop reads CASSFSAGEAFF. CDR3 sequence (DNA): TGTGCCAGCAGTTTCTCGGCGGGGGAAGCTTTCTTT.

This rearrangement joins TRBV18 to TRBJ2-3; weak D call: TRBD2 (6 bases). Looked up from germline, CDR1 is KGHSH and CDR2 is LQKENI. Trimming took off 5 bases at V and 0 bases at J, with 12 bases between the two ends. The CDR3 has 15 residues. CDR3 DNA sequence: TGTGCCAGCTCATTCCGGGAGACTAGCACAGATACGCAGTATTTT. Its translation: CASSFRETSTDTQYF.

The chain carries TRBV27 and TRBJ1-1; TRBD1 aligns across 8 bases. From germline, CDR1 is MNHEY and CDR2 SMNVEV (reference sequence). V lost 4 bases, J lost 5 bases, and 6 bases stayed unmatched. The CDR3 sequence is 14 residues long. CDR3 coding DNA: TGTGCCAGCAGTTCGGACAGGGTTGGGACTGAAGCTTTCTTT. Protein sequence: CASSSDRVGTEAFF.

The rearrangement joins TRBV28 to TRBJ1-6; a weak D match, TRBD1 (6 bases). V lost 9 bases to trimming and J lost 7 bases, with 16 bases between them. The CDR3 length is 14 residues. CDR1 and CDR2 from the germline V gene are MDHEN and SYDVKM. The CDR3 sequence is CASKHGGRNSPLHF. Here the CDR3 DNA reads TGTGCCAGTAAACACGGGGGGCGAAATTCACCCCTCCACTTT.

The table lists this clone with a count of one. This chain uses TRBV18 with TRBJ1-2, with a tentative D call TRBD1 (6 bases). V was cut by 4 bases and J by 4 bases, with 10 bases left in between. CDR1 is KGHSH and CDR2 is LQKENI in the germline V gene. This CDR3 is built from 13 residues. Written as DNA, the CDR3 is TGTGCCAGCTCACTATCGACAGGCTATGGCTACACCTTC. It translates to CASSLSTGYGYTF.

V usage is TRBV19 and J usage is TRBJ1-6, with D possibly being TRBD1 (6 bases). Trimming cost V 1 base and J 6 bases, with 10 bases left between them. Germline V gives CDR1 LNHDA, CDR2 SQIVND (reference sequence). The length of the CDR3 is 15 residues. In DNA, the CDR3 is TGTGCCAGTAGTATAGTACTGGGGGCTAATTCACCCCTCCACTTT. Translating it yields CASSIVLGANSPLHF. The entire variable domain, with the rest obtained from reference TRBV19 and TRBJ1-6, is as follows: DGGITQSPKYLFRKEGQNVTLSCEQNLNHDAMYWYRQDPGQGLRLIYYSQIVNDFQKGDIAEGYSVSREKKESFPLTVTSAQKNPTAFYLCASSIVLGANSPLHFGNGTRLTVT.

The chain links TRBV6-5 to TRBJ1-1; a possible D gene is TRBD1 (5 bases). Trimming took 4 bases from V and 1 from J, leaving 13 bases between them. This CDR3 spans 15 amino acids. Germline CDR1 reads MNHEY; CDR2 reads SVGAGI. The CDR3 sequence is CASSSQGDGNTEAFF. CDR3 DNA sequence: TGTGCCAGCAGTTCCCAGGGCGACGGGAACACTGAAGCTTTCTTT.

This clone was counted only a few times. J is TRBJ1-1 and V is TRBV6-5; possible D gene TRBD1, 6 bases. Germline lookup yields CDR1 MNHEY and CDR2 SVGAGI. The CDR3 loop spans 15 amino acids. V dropped 4 bases and J dropped 1 base, with 13 bases sitting between them. CDR3 DNA: TGTGCCAGCAGTTCCCACAGGGCTGGGAACACTGAAGCTTTCTTT. Its protein product is CASSSHRAGNTEAFF.

The rearrangement links TRBV15 to TRBJ1-2; tentative D call: TRBD1 (5 bases). Germline assignment: CDR1 LNHNV and CDR2 YYDKDF (reference sequence). Trimming pared 5 bases from V and 5 bases from J, leaving 15 bases between. The CDR3 totals 14 residues. CDR3 sequence: CATSPGAGRYGYTF. The CDR3, as DNA: TGTGCCACCAGCCCCGGGGCGGGGAGGTATGGCTACACCTTC.

V is TRBV18 and J is TRBJ2-1, with D possibly being TRBD2 (6 bases). CDR3 length: 17 amino acids. Trimming took 0 bases from V and 4 from J, leaving 16 bases between them. Per the germline V gene, CDR1 is KGHSH and CDR2 is LQKENI. The CDR3 loop reads CASSPPILAGKYNEQFF. DNA of the CDR3: TGTGCCAGCTCACCACCGATCCTGGCGGGGAAGTACAATGAGCAGTTCTTC.

V usage is TRBV6-1 and J usage is TRBJ1-1; possibly TRBD1 for D (5 bases). The ends were cut back, 1 base at V and 0 bases at J, with 12 bases in the middle. Germline V CDR1 and CDR2: MNHNS, SASEGT. The CDR3 covers 16 residues. CDR3 protein: CASSEVAGIMNTEAFF. CDR3 DNA sequence: TGTGCCAGCAGTGAAGTAGCAGGGATCATGAACACTGAAGCTTTCTTT.

This clone was counted between two and nine times. This rearrangement joins TRBV7-2 to TRBJ1-1; D gene ambiguous. Germline loops: CDR1 SGHTA, CDR2 FQGNSA. The CDR3 is 15 residues long. The V gene lost 6 bases and the J gene lost 4 bases, with 18 bases spanning the gap. The CDR3 here is CASSSWATRPTEAFF. Written as DNA, the CDR3 is TGTGCCAGCAGTTCGTGGGCCACTCGCCCCACTGAAGCTTTCTTT.